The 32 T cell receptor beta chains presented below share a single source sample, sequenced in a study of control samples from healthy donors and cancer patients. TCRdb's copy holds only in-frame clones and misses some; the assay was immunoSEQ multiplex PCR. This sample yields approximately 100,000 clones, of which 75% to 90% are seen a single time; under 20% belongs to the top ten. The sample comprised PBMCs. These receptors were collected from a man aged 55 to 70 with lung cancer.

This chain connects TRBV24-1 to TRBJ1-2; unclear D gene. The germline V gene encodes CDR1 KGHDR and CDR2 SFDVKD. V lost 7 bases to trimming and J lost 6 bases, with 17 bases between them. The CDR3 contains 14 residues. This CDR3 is CATRSDIPGDGYTF. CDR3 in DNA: TGTGCCACCAGATCCGACATCCCCGGGGATGGCTACACCTTC.

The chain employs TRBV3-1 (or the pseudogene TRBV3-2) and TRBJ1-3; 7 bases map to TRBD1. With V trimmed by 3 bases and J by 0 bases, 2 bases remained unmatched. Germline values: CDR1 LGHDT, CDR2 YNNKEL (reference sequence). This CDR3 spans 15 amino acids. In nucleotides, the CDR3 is TGTGCCAGCAGCCAGGGACAGCTCTCTGGAAACACCATATATTTT. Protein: CASSQGQLSGNTIYF.

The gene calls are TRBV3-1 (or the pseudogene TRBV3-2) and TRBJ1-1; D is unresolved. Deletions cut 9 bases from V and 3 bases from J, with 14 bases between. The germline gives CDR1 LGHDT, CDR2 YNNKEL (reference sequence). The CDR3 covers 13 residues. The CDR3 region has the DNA TGTGCCAGTCGTGGGGTTGGAGACACTGAAGCTTTCTTT. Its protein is CASRGVGDTEAFF.

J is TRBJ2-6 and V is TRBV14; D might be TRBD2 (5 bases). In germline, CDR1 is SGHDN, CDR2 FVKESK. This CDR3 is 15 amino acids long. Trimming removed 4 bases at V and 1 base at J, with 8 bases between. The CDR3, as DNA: TGTGCCAGCAGCCCACTAGGGTCTGGGGCCAACGTCCTGACTTTC. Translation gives CASSPLGSGANVLTF. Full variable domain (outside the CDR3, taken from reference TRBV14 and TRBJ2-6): EAGVTQFPSHSVIEKGQTVTLRCDPISGHDNLYWYRRVMGKEIKFLLHFVKESKQDESGMPNNRFLAERTGGTYSTLKVQPAELEDSGVYFCASSPLGSGANVLTFGAGSRLTVL.

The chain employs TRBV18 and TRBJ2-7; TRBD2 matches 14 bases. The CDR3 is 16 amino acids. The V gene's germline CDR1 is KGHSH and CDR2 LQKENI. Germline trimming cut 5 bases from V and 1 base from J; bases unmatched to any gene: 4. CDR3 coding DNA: TGTGCCAGCTCATCCGGACTAGCGGGGGGATCCTACGAGCAGTACTTC. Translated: CASSSGLAGGSYEQYF.

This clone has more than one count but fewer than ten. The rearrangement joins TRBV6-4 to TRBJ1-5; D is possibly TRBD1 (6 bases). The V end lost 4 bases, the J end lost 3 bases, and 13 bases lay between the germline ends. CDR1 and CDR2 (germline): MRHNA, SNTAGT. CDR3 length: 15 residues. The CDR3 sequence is CASSAQGQNNQPQHF. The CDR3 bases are TGTGCCAGCAGTGCCCAAGGACAGAACAATCAGCCCCAGCATTTT.

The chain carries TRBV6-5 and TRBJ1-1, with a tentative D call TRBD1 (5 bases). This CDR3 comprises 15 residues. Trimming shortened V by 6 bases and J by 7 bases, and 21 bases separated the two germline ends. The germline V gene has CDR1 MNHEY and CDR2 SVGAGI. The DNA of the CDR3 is TGTGCCAGCAGGACAGAACTCCAGGGAACAAGTGAAGCTTTCTTT. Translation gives CASRTELQGTSEAFF.

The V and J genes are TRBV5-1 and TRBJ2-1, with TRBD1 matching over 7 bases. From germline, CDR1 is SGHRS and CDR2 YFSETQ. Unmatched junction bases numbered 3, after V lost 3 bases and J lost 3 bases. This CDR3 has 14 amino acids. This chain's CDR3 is CASSWDSLYNEQFF. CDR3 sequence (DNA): TGCGCCAGCAGCTGGGACAGCCTCTACAATGAGCAGTTCTTC. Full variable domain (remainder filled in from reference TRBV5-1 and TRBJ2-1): KAGVTQTPRYLIKTRGQQVTLSCSPISGHRSVSWYQQTPGQGLQFLFEYFSETQRNKGNFPGRFSGRQFSNSRSEMNVSTLELGDSALYLCASSWDSLYNEQFFGPGTRLTVL.

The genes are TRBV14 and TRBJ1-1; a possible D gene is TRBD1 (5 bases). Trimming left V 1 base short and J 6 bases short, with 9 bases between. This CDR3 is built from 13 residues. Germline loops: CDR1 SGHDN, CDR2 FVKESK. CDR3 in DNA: TGTGCCAGCAGCCAAGTAGGGGCCCCTGAAGCTTTCTTT. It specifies CASSQVGAPEAFF.

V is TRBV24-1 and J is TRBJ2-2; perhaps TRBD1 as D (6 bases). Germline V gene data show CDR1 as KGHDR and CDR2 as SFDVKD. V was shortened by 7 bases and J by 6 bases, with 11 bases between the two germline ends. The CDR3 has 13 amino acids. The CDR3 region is CATSVRGSGELFF. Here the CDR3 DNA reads TGTGCCACCAGCGTGAGGGGGTCCGGGGAGCTGTTTTTT.

The CDR3 sequence: CASSKGDGSNYGYTF. The CDR3 DNA sequence: TGCGCCAGCAGCAAGGGGGACGGGTCGAACTATGGCTACACCTTC. V is TRBV5-1 and J is TRBJ1-2; maybe TRBD1 (6 bases). Germline CDR1 is SGHRS and CDR2 is YFSETQ. V gave up 4 bases and J gave up 2 bases, with 15 bases separating them. The CDR3 totals 15 residues.

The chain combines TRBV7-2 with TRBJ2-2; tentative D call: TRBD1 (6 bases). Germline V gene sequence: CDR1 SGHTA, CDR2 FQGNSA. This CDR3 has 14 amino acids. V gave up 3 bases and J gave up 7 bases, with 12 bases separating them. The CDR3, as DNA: TGTGCCAGCAGCTTCCTAGGACAGCGCGGGGAGCTGTTTTTT. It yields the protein CASSFLGQRGELFF.

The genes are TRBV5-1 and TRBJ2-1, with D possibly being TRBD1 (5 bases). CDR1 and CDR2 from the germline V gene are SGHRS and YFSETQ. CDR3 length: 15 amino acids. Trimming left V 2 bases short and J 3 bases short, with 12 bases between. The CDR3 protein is CASSFLGQGYNEQFF. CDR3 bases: TGCGCCAGCAGCTTTCTGGGGCAGGGCTACAATGAGCAGTTCTTC.

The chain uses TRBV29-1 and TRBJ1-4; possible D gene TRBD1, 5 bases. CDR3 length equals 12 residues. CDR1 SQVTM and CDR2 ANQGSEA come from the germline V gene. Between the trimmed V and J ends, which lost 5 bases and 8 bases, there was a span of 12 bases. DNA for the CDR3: TGCAGCGTTCAGGGCACCATCGAAAAACTGTTTTTT. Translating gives CSVQGTIEKLFF.

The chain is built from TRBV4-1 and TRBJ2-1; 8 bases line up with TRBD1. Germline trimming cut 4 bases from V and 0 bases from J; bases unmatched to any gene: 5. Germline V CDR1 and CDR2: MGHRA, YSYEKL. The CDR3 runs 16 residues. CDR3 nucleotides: TGCGCCAGCAGCCCTGGACAGGGCAACTCCTACAATGAGCAGTTCTTC. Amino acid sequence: CASSPGQGNSYNEQFF.

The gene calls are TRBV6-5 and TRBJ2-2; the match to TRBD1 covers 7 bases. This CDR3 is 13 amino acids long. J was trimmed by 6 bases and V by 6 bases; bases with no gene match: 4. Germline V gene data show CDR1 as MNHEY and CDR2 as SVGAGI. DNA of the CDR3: TGTGCCAGCAGCCAAGACAGGGCCGGGGAGCTGTTTTTT. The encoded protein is CASSQDRAGELFF.

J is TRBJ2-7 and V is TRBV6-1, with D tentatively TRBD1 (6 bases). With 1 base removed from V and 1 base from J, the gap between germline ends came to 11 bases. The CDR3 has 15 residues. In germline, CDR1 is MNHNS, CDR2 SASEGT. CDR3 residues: CASSEGWTDSYEQYF. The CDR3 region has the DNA TGTGCCAGCAGTGAAGGGTGGACAGATTCCTACGAGCAGTACTTC.

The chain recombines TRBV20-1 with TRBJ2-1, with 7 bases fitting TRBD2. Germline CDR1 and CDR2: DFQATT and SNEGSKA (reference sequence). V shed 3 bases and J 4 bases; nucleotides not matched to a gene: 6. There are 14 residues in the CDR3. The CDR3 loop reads CSASGGGGYNEQFF. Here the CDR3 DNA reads TGCAGTGCTAGTGGCGGGGGAGGATACAATGAGCAGTTCTTC.

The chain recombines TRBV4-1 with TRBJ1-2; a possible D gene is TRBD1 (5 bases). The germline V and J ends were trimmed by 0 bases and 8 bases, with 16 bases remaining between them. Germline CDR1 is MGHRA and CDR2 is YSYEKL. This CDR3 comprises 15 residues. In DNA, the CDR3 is TGCGCCAGCAGCCAAGAGGCCGGGGGGGGTGGAGGCTACACCTTC. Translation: CASSQEAGGGGGYTF.

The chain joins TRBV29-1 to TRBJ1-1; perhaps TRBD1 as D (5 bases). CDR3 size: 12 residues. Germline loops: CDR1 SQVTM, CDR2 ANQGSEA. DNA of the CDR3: TGCAGTACGGGGCGGGGGAACACTGAAGCTTTCTTT. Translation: CSTGRGNTEAFF.

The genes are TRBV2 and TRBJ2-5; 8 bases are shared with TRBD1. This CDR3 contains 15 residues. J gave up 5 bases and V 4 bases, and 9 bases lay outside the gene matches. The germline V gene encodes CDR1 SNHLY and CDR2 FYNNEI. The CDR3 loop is CASSGSRGQKETQYF. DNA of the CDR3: TGTGCCAGCAGTGGTAGCAGGGGGCAGAAGGAGACCCAGTACTTC.

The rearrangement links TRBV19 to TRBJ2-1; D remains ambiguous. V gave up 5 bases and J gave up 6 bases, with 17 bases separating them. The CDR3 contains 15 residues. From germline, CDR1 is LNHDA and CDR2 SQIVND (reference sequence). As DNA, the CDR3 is TGTGCCAGTAGTCTCGGCGGCGCGAATGTCAATGAGCAGTTCTTC. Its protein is CASSLGGANVNEQFF.

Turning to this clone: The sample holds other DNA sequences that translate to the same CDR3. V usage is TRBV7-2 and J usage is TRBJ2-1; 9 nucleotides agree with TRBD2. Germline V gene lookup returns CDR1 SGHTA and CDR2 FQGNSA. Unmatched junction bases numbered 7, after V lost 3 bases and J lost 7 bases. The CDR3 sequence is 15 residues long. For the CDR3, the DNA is TGTGCCAGCAGCTTGGGCGGGGGGGCCAGGAATGAGCAGTTCTTC. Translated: CASSLGGGARNEQFF.

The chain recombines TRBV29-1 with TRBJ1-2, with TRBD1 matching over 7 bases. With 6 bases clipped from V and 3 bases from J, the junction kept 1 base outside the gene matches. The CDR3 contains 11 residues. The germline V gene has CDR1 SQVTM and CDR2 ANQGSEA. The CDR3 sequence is CSVGQDYGYTF. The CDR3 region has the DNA TGCAGCGTCGGACAGGACTATGGCTACACCTTC.

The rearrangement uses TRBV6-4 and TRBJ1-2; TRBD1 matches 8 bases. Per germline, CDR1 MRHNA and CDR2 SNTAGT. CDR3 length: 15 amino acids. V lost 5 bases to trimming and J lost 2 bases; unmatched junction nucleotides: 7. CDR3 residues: CASSINRGMNYGYTF. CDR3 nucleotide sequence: TGTGCCAGCAGTATAAACAGGGGGATGAACTATGGCTACACCTTC.

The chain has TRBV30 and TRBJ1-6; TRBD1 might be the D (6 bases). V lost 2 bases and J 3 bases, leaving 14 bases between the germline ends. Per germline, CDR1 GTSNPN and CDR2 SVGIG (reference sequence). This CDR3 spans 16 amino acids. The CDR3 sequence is CAWSPRQEFYNSPLHF. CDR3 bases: TGTGCCTGGAGTCCACGACAGGAGTTCTATAATTCACCCCTCCACTTT. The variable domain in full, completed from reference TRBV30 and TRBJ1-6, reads SQTIHQWPATLVQPVGSPLSLECTVEGTSNPNLYWYRQAAGRGLQLLFYSVGIGQISSEVPQNLSASRPQDRQFILSSKKLLLSDSGFYLCAWSPRQEFYNSPLHFGNGTRLTVT.

CDR3 nucleotides: TGTGCCAGCAGTTTAAGGGACCGCCAATTTTTT. The encoded protein is CASSLRDRQFF. This sequence joins TRBV12-3 or TRBV12-4 and TRBJ1-4; tentative D call: TRBD1 (5 bases). This CDR3 has 11 amino acids. The V and J ends lost 2 bases and 17 bases respectively, with 12 bases between them.

CDR3 nucleotide sequence: TGTGCCAGCAGTTGGGTGGGATCTGGGGCCAACGTCCTGACTTTC. As protein: CASSWVGSGANVLTF. This chain connects TRBV27 to TRBJ2-6; no definite D call. Between the trimmed V and J ends, which lost 4 bases and 1 base, there was a span of 8 bases. The CDR3 has 15 residues. Germline V lookup: CDR1 MNHEY, CDR2 SMNVEV (reference sequence).

CDR3 amino acids: CASSSPGMGGVLGQPQHF. In DNA form, the CDR3 reads TGTGCCAGCAGCTCCCCCGGGATGGGAGGGGTCCTCGGCCAGCCCCAGCATTTT. The V and J genes are TRBV7-8 and TRBJ1-5; tentatively, D is TRBD1 (5 bases). The CDR3 has 18 amino acids. V gave up 4 bases and J gave up 7 bases, with 26 bases separating them. CDR1 is SGHVS and CDR2 is FQNEAQ in the germline V gene.

CDR3 sequence: CASSTLQTQYF. The CDR3 region has the DNA TGCGCCAGCAGTACGCTGCAGACCCAGTACTTC. This rearrangement joins TRBV5-1 to TRBJ2-5, with D uncertain. This CDR3 has 11 amino acids. Trimming took 5 bases from V and 6 from J, leaving 8 bases between them. Germline lookup yields CDR1 SGHRS and CDR2 YFSETQ.

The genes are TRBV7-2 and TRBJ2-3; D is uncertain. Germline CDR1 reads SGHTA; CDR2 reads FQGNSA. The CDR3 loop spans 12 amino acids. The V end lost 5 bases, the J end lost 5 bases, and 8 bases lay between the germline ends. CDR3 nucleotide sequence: TGTGCCAGCAGCCCGATGAGAGATACGCAGTATTTT. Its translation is CASSPMRDTQYF.

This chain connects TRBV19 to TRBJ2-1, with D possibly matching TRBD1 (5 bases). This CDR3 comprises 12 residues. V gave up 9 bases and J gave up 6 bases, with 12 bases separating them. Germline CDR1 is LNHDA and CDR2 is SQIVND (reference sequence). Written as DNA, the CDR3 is TGTGCCAGCAAACAGGAGCCCAATGAGCAGTTCTTC. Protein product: CASKQEPNEQFF.